A single sample is the source of the 25 T cell receptor beta chains below, sequenced in a study of T cells after yellow fever vaccination. TCRdb fed the 5' RACE reads into MiXCR, producing one record per CDR3 protein. The profile shows roughly 330,000 distinct CDR3 sequences, approximately 7% of them singletons. The material sequenced was PBMCs, taken about 49 days after the first yellow fever vaccination. These receptors were taken from a young man who received the YFV17D yellow fever vaccine.

This clonotype was observed at least ten times. The CDR3 loop reads CASSLGQGGADTQYF. The DNA for the CDR3 is TGCGCCAGCAGCTTGGGACAGGGTGGGGCAGATACGCAGTATTTT. The chain combines TRBV5-1 with TRBJ2-3; TRBD1 agrees at 7 bases. V shed 0 bases and J 4 bases; nucleotides not matched to a gene: 5. The germline V gene encodes CDR1 SGHRS and CDR2 YFSETQ. The CDR3 spans 15 residues.

This clonotype was seen many times. The chain uses TRBV20-1 and TRBJ2-3, with 7 bases identical to TRBD2. V shed 6 bases and J 1 base; nucleotides not matched to a gene: 4. The CDR3 contains 13 residues. CDR1 and CDR2 from the germline V gene are DFQATT and SNEGSKA (reference sequence). CDR3 nucleotide sequence: TGCAGTGCCCCCACTAGCGGCACAGATACGCAGTATTTT. This codes for CSAPTSGTDTQYF.

This clonotype was recorded many times. This rearrangement joins TRBV5-1 to TRBJ2-3; D uncertain. This CDR3 is built from 14 residues. Germline loops: CDR1 SGHRS, CDR2 YFSETQ. V lost 2 bases and J lost 2, with 9 bases in between. CDR3 DNA: TGCGCCAGCAGCTTCCCAGGACCCACAGATACGCAGTATTTT. As protein: CASSFPGPTDTQYF.

There are a few counts of this clonotype. The rearrangement links TRBV5-1 to TRBJ2-7; 8 bases line up with TRBD2. The germline V gene has CDR1 SGHRS and CDR2 YFSETQ. V lost 4 bases and J lost 2; bases outside the gene matches: 5. This CDR3 has 14 amino acids. The CDR3, as DNA: TGCGCCAGCAGCCCTGACGGGGGGGCCTACGAGCAGTACTTC. It encodes CASSPDGGAYEQYF.

The table lists this clonotype with a few counts. The V gene is TRBV11-1, the J gene TRBJ2-1, with D possibly matching TRBD1 (6 bases). The CDR3 runs 18 residues. CDR1 SGHAT and CDR2 FQDESV come from the germline V gene (reference sequence). V was pared by 5 bases and J by 5 bases, with 25 bases between. The CDR3 region is CASSPRYRDTLVHNEQFF. The DNA for the CDR3 is TGTGCCAGCAGCCCGCGTTACAGGGATACGCTTGTCCACAATGAGCAGTTCTTC.

V gene TRBV5-1 combines with J gene TRBJ1-5; perhaps TRBD1 as D (6 bases). Germline CDR1 is SGHRS and CDR2 is YFSETQ. The germline V and J ends were trimmed by 3 bases and 8 bases, with 18 bases remaining between them. The CDR3 spans 15 residues. CDR3 nucleotide sequence: TGCGCCAGCAGCTGGTCCGGACAGCCCGGGGAGCCCCAGCATTTT. Its protein product is CASSWSGQPGEPQHF.

This clonotype has more than one count but fewer than ten. CDR3 in DNA: TGTGCCAGCAGTTACTTGTTCGGACAGATGAGCGGGGGGGCCTCGAACGGGGAGCTGTTTTTT. As protein: CASSYLFGQMSGGASNGELFF. J is TRBJ2-2 and V is TRBV6-2 or TRBV6-3, with 10 bases fitting TRBD2. There are 21 residues in the CDR3. V shed 1 base, J shed 7 bases, and the junction held 21 bases outside the gene matches. Germline V lookup: CDR1 MNHEY, CDR2 SVGEGT.

This clonotype was counted only a few times. The chain employs TRBV20-1 and TRBJ1-2; 8 bases match TRBD1. Germline V gene lookup returns CDR1 DFQATT and CDR2 SNEGSKA (reference sequence). The CDR3 length is 14 residues. Germline trimming cut 6 bases from V and 3 bases from J; bases unmatched to any gene: 9. Here the CDR3 DNA reads TGCAGTGCCCCAGGACAGGGCGGTCACTATGGCTACACCTTC. Translating gives CSAPGQGGHYGYTF.

There are many counts of this clonotype. The V gene is TRBV4-3, the J gene TRBJ1-4; maybe TRBD1 (5 bases). Germline V gives CDR1 LGHNA, CDR2 YSLEER. The CDR3 has 16 residues. Trimming pared 1 base from V and 7 bases from J, leaving 16 bases between. CDR3 protein: CASSQVGGGLIEKLFF. The DNA for the CDR3 is TGCGCCAGCAGCCAAGTTGGGGGAGGACTGATTGAAAAACTGTTTTTT.

This clonotype has only a few counts. The V and J genes are TRBV3-1 and TRBJ2-1; 9 nucleotides line up with TRBD2. The germline gives CDR1 LGHDT, CDR2 YNNKEL (reference sequence). Trimming cost V 4 bases and J 5 bases; bases outside gene matches: 15. The CDR3 loop spans 18 amino acids. CDR3 sequence: CASSRSPSLAGRHNEQFF. In DNA form, the CDR3 reads TGTGCCAGCAGCCGCTCCCCGAGCCTAGCGGGGCGGCACAATGAGCAGTTCTTC.

This clonotype was counted ten times or more. The V gene is TRBV4-3, the J gene TRBJ2-1; D is unresolved. The V end lost 1 base, the J end lost 4 bases, and 11 bases lay between the germline ends. This CDR3 is built from 15 residues. Germline V gene lookup returns CDR1 LGHNA and CDR2 YSLEER. The CDR3 spells CASSQGTAAYNEQFF. Written as DNA, the CDR3 is TGCGCCAGCAGCCAAGGGACGGCAGCATACAATGAGCAGTTCTTC.

V and J are TRBV7-2 and TRBJ2-3; D assignment may be TRBD1 or TRBD2 (5 bases each). Germline CDR1 SGHTA, CDR2 FQGNSA. V was trimmed by 6 bases and J by 8 bases, leaving 21 bases between them. The CDR3 has 15 residues. The CDR3, as DNA: TGTGCCAGCAGTTCTTGGGGGTCTACGCAGAGTACGCAGTATTTT. Its protein is CASSSWGSTQSTQYF.

The chain carries TRBV19 and TRBJ2-7; TRBD1 might be the D (5 bases). The germline CDR1 and CDR2 sequences are LNHDA and SQIVND (reference sequence). This CDR3 contains 14 residues. V dropped 4 bases and J dropped 1 base, with 11 bases sitting between them. The CDR3 spells CASSTQDASYEQYF. The DNA of the CDR3 is TGTGCCAGTAGTACACAGGACGCTTCCTACGAGCAGTACTTC.

This rearrangement joins TRBV7-6 to TRBJ1-2; D uncertain. Germline assignment: CDR1 SGHVS and CDR2 FNYEAQ. V lost 3 bases to trimming and J lost 4 bases, with 15 bases between them. CDR3 length: 15 amino acids. In DNA form, the CDR3 reads TGTGCCAGCAGCTTCGGATCTCCCGGCCTCTATGGCTACACCTTC. It is translated as CASSFGSPGLYGYTF.

This clonotype was counted between two and nine times. The chain is built from TRBV6-2 or TRBV6-3 and TRBJ2-2; D is perhaps TRBD1 or TRBD2 (5 bases each). V gave up 2 bases and J gave up 3 bases, with 10 bases separating them. The CDR3 contains 15 residues. Germline V CDR1 and CDR2: MNHEY, SVGEGT. The CDR3 loop reads CASSYVGRDTGELFF. The DNA of the CDR3 is TGTGCCAGCAGTTACGTGGGACGGGACACCGGGGAGCTGTTTTTT.

This chain links TRBV18 with TRBJ2-3, with TRBD2 identical over 12 bases. The CDR3 contains 16 residues. V was pared by 3 bases and J by 7 bases, with 8 bases of the junction left unmatched. CDR1 and CDR2 from the germline V gene are KGHSH and LQKENI. CDR3 bases: TGTGCCAGCTCACCCCGACTAGCGGGGGCCGCGAATACGCAGTATTTT. Protein sequence: CASSPRLAGAANTQYF.

The genes are TRBV29-1 and TRBJ1-5, with 8 nucleotides matching TRBD1. V lost 6 bases, J lost 5 bases, and 9 bases stayed unmatched. The CDR3 is 14 residues long. Looked up from germline, CDR1 is SQVTM and CDR2 is ANQGSEA. The CDR3 spells CSVTPGGSDQPQHF. CDR3 DNA: TGCAGCGTGACCCCAGGGGGCAGTGATCAGCCCCAGCATTTT.

V gene TRBV18 combines with J gene TRBJ2-6, with D possibly TRBD1 on 6 matching bases. Germline CDR1 and CDR2: KGHSH and LQKENI. Trimming removed 1 base at V and 3 bases at J, with 13 bases between. This CDR3 has 17 residues. Here the CDR3 reads CASSPQLGGLGANVLTF. The CDR3 DNA is TGTGCCAGCTCACCACAATTAGGGGGTCTTGGGGCCAACGTCCTGACTTTC.

Worth noting for this clonotype: One end of the junction is discordant with germline, which a read error may explain. The chain employs TRBV7-2 and TRBJ2-5; D unresolved. The germline V gene encodes CDR1 SGHTA and CDR2 FQGNSA. The CDR3 is 13 amino acids. The CDR3 loop reads CASSFRFQETQHF. The CDR3, as DNA: TGTGCCAGCAGCTTCCGATTCCAAGAGACCCAGCACTTC.

This chain connects TRBV11-1 to TRBJ2-7; D is possibly TRBD2 (6 bases). Trimming took 5 bases from V and 6 from J, leaving 14 bases between them. CDR1 is SGHAT, CDR2 FQDESV, per germline (reference sequence). This CDR3 is built from 13 residues. The CDR3 sequence is CASSPSGRGEQYF. CDR3 nucleotide sequence: TGTGCCAGCAGCCCCAGCGGGCGGGGCGAGCAGTACTTC.

The chain couples TRBV5-1 to TRBJ1-2, with D possibly matching TRBD1 (5 bases). Germline loops: CDR1 SGHRS, CDR2 YFSETQ. V shed 4 bases and J shed 4 bases, with 17 bases lying between them. The CDR3 has 15 residues. The CDR3 is CASSLRGTDLYGYTF. The CDR3 region has the DNA TGCGCCAGCAGCCTACGGGGGACGGACCTCTATGGCTACACCTTC.

This clonotype has a handful of counts. The chain has TRBV10-2 and TRBJ1-5; D may be TRBD1 (5 bases). Between the trimmed V and J ends, which lost 3 bases and 1 base, there was a span of 7 bases. There are 14 residues in the CDR3. CDR1 WSHSY and CDR2 SAAADI come from the germline V gene. CDR3 sequence: CASSDWGSNQPQHF. The CDR3 nucleotides read TGCGCCAGCAGTGACTGGGGGAGCAATCAGCCCCAGCATTTT.

This clonotype was seen a handful of times. CDR3 nucleotides: TGTGCCAGCGGCGGGGTTCGGGAGACCCAGTACTTC. Its protein product is CASGGVRETQYF. This chain connects TRBV6-1 to TRBJ2-5; TRBD2 might be the D (6 bases). V shed 8 bases and J shed 5 bases, with 12 bases lying between them. The length of the CDR3 is 12 residues. The germline V gene encodes CDR1 MNHNS and CDR2 SASEGT.

The chain combines TRBV5-6 with TRBJ2-1, with 9 positions matching TRBD2. The CDR3 has 17 residues. The germline V gene has CDR1 SGHDT and CDR2 YYEEEE. Losses at the gene ends were 4 bases for V and 7 bases for J; bases not matched to a gene: 15. The CDR3 region has the DNA TGTGCCAGCAGCCCTATCGCGGTTAGCGGGGGAGTGAATGAGCAGTTCTTC. This codes for CASSPIAVSGGVNEQFF.

This chain uses TRBV7-9 with TRBJ2-7, with a weak D call TRBD1 (6 bases). CDR1 SEHNR and CDR2 FQNEAQ come from the germline V gene (reference sequence). This CDR3 is 16 amino acids long. V was shortened by 6 bases and J by 0 bases, with 18 bases between the two germline ends. The CDR3 here is CASRAEGTTSSYEQYV. The CDR3 DNA is TGTGCCAGCAGGGCTGAAGGGACAACGAGCTCCTACGAGCAGTACGTC.